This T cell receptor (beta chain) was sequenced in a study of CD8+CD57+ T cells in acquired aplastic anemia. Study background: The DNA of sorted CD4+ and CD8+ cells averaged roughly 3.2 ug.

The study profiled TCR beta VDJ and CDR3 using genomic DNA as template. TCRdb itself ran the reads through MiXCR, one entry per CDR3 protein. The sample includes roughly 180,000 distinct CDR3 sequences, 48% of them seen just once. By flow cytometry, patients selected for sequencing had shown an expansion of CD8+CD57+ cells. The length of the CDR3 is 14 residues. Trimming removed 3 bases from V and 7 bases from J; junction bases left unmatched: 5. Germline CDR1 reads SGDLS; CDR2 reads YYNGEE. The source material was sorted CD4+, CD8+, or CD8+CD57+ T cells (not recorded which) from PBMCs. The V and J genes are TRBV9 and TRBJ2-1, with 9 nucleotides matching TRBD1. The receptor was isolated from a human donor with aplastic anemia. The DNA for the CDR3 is TGTGCCAGCAGCGCCCGGGACAGGGATAATGAGCAGTTCTTC. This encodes CASSARDRDNEQFF. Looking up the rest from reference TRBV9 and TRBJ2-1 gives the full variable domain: DSGVTQTPKHLITATGQRVTLRCSPRSGDLSVYWYQQSLDQGLQFLIQYYNGEERAKGNILERFSAQQFPDLHSELNLSSLELGDSALYFCASSARDRDNEQFFGPGTRLTVL.